This TCR beta chain was captured by sequencing in a study of cytomegalovirus exposure and HLA in healthy donors. PCR used 60 Vbeta primers and 13 Jbeta primers. This table comes from immunoSEQ multiplex PCR, and its TCRdb copy is limited to in-frame clones, with some not included. Of 100,000 to 150,000 clones in the sample, less than 85% were seen once. Sequenced: PBMCs. This receptor was taken from a man in his forties in good health and CMV-seronegative.

CDR3 bases: TGTGCCAGCAGCGCCAGGACAGGGGAGAATGAAAAACTGTTTTTT. This encodes CASSARTGENEKLFF. The V gene is TRBV9, the J gene TRBJ1-4; 9 nucleotides match TRBD1. The CDR3 contains 15 residues. Germline lookup yields CDR1 SGDLS and CDR2 YYNGEE. Unmatched junction bases numbered 5, after V lost 3 bases and J lost 5 bases.